Listed below are T cell receptor beta chains from one sample, sequenced in a study of T cell repertoires in cytomegalovirus infection. TCRdb called the reads again in MiXCR, with one record for every CDR3 protein. The sample has approximately 990,000 distinct CDR3 sequences; roughly 31% are singletons. The antigens of these receptors remain unknown. The sample was cultured CD8+ T cells from PBMCs, taken from culture after CMV antigen stimulation. The receptors were gathered from a human donor in good health (CMV status not recorded). Some clones in this sample may be carry-over from other donors' samples. The CDR3 runs from the conserved cysteine through the conserved F or W. The D gene is left open where the match is weak. The size of a clone is reported for some rows only, either as once, few or many, or as a class for expanded clones.

V	size	J	D	CDR3	DNA
TRBV9	NA	TRBJ2-1	TRBD2	CASSAVGTSVPYNEQFF	TGTGCCAGCAGCGCTGTAGGAACTAGCGTCCCCTACAATGAGCAGTTCTTC
TRBV7-3	few	TRBJ2-4	TRBD1	CASSLYGGTGDIQYF	TGTGCCAGCAGCTTATATGGCGGGACAGGAGACATTCAGTACTTC
TRBV27	NA	TRBJ1-6	NA	CASSLGRTPLHF	TGTGCCAGCAGTTTAGGTAGAACACCCCTCCACTTT
TRBV4-3	NA	TRBJ2-5	TRBD2	CASSQDELAEETQYF	TGCGCCAGCAGCCAAGATGAACTAGCGGAAGAGACCCAGTACTTC
TRBV28	few	TRBJ1-2	TRBD1	CASSRDRVDGYTF	TGTGCCAGCAGCCGGGACAGGGTCGATGGCTACACCTTC
TRBV27	NA	TRBJ1-2	NA	CASRSGNGYTF	TGTGCCAGCAGATCGGGGAATGGCTACACCTTC
TRBV9	once	TRBJ2-1	NA	CASSPPAHNEQFF	TGTGCCAGCAGCCCCCCCGCACACAATGAGCAGTTCTTC
TRBV7-9	NA	TRBJ1-1	TRBD1	CASSPTRTGATEAFF	TGTGCCAGCAGCCCTACTCGTACAGGGGCCACTGAAGCTTTCTTT
TRBV6-6	few	TRBJ1-1	NA	CASSSWRGEAFF	TGTGCCAGCAGCTCCTGGCGGGGTGAAGCTTTCTTT
TRBV12-3/TRBV12-4	NA	TRBJ2-6	TRBD1	CASSSGQGSGANVLTF	TGTGCCAGCAGTTCGGGACAGGGATCTGGGGCCAACGTCCTGACTTTC
TRBV28	NA	TRBJ1-2	TRBD1	CASSYPGQGNYGYTF	TGTGCCAGCAGTTACCCGGGACAGGGGAACTATGGCTACACCTTC
TRBV24-1	NA	TRBJ2-5	TRBD1	CATEDRLPGQIQETQYF	TGTGCCACCGAGGATAGGTTACCGGGACAGATTCAAGAGACCCAGTACTTC
TRBV24-1	few	TRBJ2-1	TRBD2	CATSDALRFGGGDNEQFF	TGTGCCACCAGTGATGCCCTGCGGTTCGGGGGGGGGGACAATGAGCAGTTCTTC
TRBV6-1	NA	TRBJ1-6	NA	CASTRVRNSPLHF	TGTGCCAGCACTAGGGTACGGAATTCACCCCTCCACTTT
TRBV6-2/TRBV6-3	few	TRBJ2-1	NA	CASSYSTGGGIEQFF	TGTGCCAGCAGTTACTCAACAGGAGGGGGGATTGAGCAGTTCTTC
TRBV7-8	NA	TRBJ1-2	TRBD1	CASSKRQGGILNYGYTF	TGTGCCAGCAGCAAACGACAGGGAGGAATCCTTAACTATGGCTACACCTTC
TRBV20-1	few	TRBJ2-1	NA	CSAHSEQTEKDNEQFF	TGCAGTGCCCACTCAGAACAGACAGAAAAGGACAATGAGCAGTTCTTC
TRBV4-3	few	TRBJ1-2	TRBD1	CASSQDTGAGYGYTF	TGCGCCAGCAGCCAAGACACAGGGGCGGGCTATGGCTACACCTTC
TRBV7-6	few	TRBJ2-5	TRBD2	CASTRLAGVSQETQYF	TGTGCCAGCACCCGACTAGCGGGGGTCTCCCAAGAGACCCAGTACTTC
TRBV2	few	TRBJ2-3	TRBD2	CASSEEPSGGLDTQYF	TGTGCCAGCAGTGAGGAGCCTAGCGGGGGCCTGGATACGCAGTATTTT
TRBV20-1	NA	TRBJ2-1	TRBD1	CSAHRQGRGSYNEQFF	TGCAGTGCCCATAGACAGGGGCGCGGATCCTACAATGAGCAGTTCTTC
TRBV29-1	NA	TRBJ1-1	NA	CSVWTDPSTEAFF	TGCAGCGTTTGGACAGACCCGAGCACTGAAGCTTTCTTT
TRBV18	NA	TRBJ1-1	NA	CASSPLASNTEAFF	TGTGCCAGCTCACCACTGGCCTCGAACACTGAAGCTTTCTTT
TRBV7-9	NA	TRBJ2-7	NA	CASSWISRDSPSF	TGTGCCAGCAGCTGGATATCCCGGGACTCCCCGTCGTTC
TRBV18	NA	TRBJ1-3	NA	CASSPPGGTTGNTIYF	TGTGCCAGCTCACCACCGGGCGGGACGACTGGAAACACCATATATTTT
TRBV20-1	many	TRBJ1-1	NA	CSARQGNTEAFF	TGCAGTGCTAGACAGGGGAACACTGAAGCTTTCTTT
TRBV7-2	few	TRBJ1-2	NA	CASSLAKTVWYGYTF	TGTGCCAGCAGCTTAGCGAAGACAGTATGGTATGGCTACACCTTC
TRBV19	NA	TRBJ1-6	NA	CASSMFRGSAGDSPLHF	TGTGCCAGTAGTATGTTCCGGGGATCGGCCGGGGATTCACCCCTCCACTTT
TRBV6-2/TRBV6-3	few	TRBJ2-3	NA	CASCRLPTDTQYF	TGTGCCAGCTGTCGGCTGCCCACAGATACGCAGTATTTT
TRBV6-2/TRBV6-3	NA	TRBJ1-5	TRBD1	CASSSFGQGEHF	TGTGCCAGCAGTTCCTTTGGACAGGGGGAGCATTTT
TRBV6-5	NA	TRBJ1-1	NA	CASSYSLPSVESDTEAFF	TGTGCCAGCAGTTACTCCCTGCCGTCCGTGGAATCCGACACTGAAGCTTTCTTT
TRBV10-3	NA	TRBJ2-2	NA	CAISGSAGGSGFNTGELFF	TGTGCCATCAGTGGATCGGCAGGGGGGAGTGGGTTTAACACCGGGGAGCTGTTTTTT
TRBV6-6	few	TRBJ2-3	NA	CASSSTTGLGGIEENTDTQYF	TGTGCCAGCAGTAGCACGACAGGGCTAGGGGGGATAGAGGAAAACACAGATACGCAGTATTTT
TRBV6-2/TRBV6-3	many	TRBJ1-5	NA	CASSYRNQPQHF	TGTGCCAGCAGTTACCGTAATCAGCCCCAGCATTTT
TRBV12-3/TRBV12-4	few	TRBJ2-3	TRBD2	CASGLADFTDTQYF	TGTGCCAGCGGGCTAGCGGATTTCACAGATACGCAGTATTTT